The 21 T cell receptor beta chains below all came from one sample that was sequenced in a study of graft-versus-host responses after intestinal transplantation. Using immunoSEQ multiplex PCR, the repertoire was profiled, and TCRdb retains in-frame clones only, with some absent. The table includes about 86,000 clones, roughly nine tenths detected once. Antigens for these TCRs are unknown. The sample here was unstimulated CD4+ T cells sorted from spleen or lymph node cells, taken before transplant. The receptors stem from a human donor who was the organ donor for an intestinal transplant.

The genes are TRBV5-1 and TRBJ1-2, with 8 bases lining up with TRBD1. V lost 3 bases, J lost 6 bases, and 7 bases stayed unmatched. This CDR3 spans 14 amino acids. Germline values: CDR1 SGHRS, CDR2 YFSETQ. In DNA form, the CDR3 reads TGCGCCAGCAGCTCTCAGGGGGCGCAAAATGGCTACACCTTC. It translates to CASSSQGAQNGYTF.

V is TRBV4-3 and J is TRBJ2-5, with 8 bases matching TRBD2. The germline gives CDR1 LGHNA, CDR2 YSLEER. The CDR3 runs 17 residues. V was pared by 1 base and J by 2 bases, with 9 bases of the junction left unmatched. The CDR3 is CASSQARGLAGQETQYF. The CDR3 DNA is TGCGCCAGCAGCCAAGCAAGGGGGTTAGCGGGACAAGAGACCCAGTACTTC.

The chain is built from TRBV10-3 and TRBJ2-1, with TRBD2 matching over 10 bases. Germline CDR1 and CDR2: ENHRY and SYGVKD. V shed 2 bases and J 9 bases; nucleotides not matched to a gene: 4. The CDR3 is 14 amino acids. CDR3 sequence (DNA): TGTGCCATCAGTGAGGGACTAGCGGCTGGTGAGCAGTTCTTC. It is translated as CAISEGLAAGEQFF.

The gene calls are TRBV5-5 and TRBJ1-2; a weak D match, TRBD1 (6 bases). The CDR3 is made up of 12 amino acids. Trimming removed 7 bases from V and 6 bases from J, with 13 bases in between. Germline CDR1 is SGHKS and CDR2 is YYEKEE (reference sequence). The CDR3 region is CASSGGRDGYTF. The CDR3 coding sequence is TGTGCCAGCTCGGGGGGGCGCGATGGCTACACCTTC.

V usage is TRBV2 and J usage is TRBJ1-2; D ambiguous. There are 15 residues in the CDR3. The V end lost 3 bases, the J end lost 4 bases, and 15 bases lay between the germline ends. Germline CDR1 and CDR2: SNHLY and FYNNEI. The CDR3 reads CASSEIGQLGYGYTF. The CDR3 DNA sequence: TGTGCCAGCAGTGAGATTGGGCAGCTCGGCTATGGCTACACCTTC.

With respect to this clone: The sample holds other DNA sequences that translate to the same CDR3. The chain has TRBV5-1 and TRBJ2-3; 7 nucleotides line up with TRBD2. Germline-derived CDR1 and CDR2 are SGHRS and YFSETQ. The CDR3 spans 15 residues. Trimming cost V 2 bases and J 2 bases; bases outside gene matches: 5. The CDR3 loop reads CASSFRGRNTDTQYF. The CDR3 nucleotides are TGCGCCAGCAGCTTCCGCGGGAGAAACACAGATACGCAGTATTTT.

The chain's CDR3 is CASSPASWRSGDRDTQYF. For the CDR3, the DNA is TGTGCCAGCAGCCCGGCATCCTGGCGCTCGGGGGACCGGGATACGCAGTATTTT. The chain recombines TRBV7-8 with TRBJ2-3; D perhaps matches TRBD2 (6 bases). In germline, CDR1 is SGHVS, CDR2 FQNEAQ. This CDR3 region has 18 residues. Trimming took 5 bases from V and 6 from J, leaving 27 bases between them.

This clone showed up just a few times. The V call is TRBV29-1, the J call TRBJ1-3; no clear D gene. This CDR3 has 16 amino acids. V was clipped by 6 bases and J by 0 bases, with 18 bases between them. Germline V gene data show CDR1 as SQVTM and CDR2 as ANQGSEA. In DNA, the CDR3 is TGCAGCGTCCAGACGGGAGCCCCGAGCTCTGGAAACACCATATATTTT. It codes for CSVQTGAPSSGNTIYF.

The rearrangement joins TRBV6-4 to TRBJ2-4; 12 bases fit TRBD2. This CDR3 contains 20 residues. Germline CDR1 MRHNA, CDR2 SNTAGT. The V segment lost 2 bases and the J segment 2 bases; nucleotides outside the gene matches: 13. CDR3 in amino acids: CASSDPKASGRGGTKNIQYF. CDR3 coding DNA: TGTGCCAGCAGTGACCCTAAGGCTAGCGGGAGGGGGGGGACCAAAAACATTCAGTACTTC.

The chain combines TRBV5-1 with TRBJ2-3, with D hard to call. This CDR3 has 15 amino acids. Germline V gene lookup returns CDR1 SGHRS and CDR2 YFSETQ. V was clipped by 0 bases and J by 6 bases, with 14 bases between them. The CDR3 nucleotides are TGCGCCAGCAGCTTGGATGGGTCAATCGGGGATACGCAGTATTTT. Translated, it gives CASSLDGSIGDTQYF. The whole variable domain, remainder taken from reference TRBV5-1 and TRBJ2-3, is KAGVTQTPRYLIKTRGQQVTLSCSPISGHRSVSWYQQTPGQGLQFLFEYFSETQRNKGNFPGRFSGRQFSNSRSEMNVSTLELGDSALYLCASSLDGSIGDTQYFGPGTRLTVL.

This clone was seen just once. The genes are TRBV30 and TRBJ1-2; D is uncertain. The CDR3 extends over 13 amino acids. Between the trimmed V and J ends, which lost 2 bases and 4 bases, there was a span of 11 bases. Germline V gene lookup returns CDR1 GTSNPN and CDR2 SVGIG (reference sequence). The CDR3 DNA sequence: TGTGCCTGGAGTCTCGTCGGGATCTATGGCTACACCTTC. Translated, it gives CAWSLVGIYGYTF.

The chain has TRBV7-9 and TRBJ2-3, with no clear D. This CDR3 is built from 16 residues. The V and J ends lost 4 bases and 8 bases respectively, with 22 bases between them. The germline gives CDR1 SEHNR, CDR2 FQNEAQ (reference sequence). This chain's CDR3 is CASSSNLPLTLVTQYF. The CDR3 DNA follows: TGTGCCAGCAGCTCAAACCTTCCTCTGACTCTAGTTACGCAGTATTTT.

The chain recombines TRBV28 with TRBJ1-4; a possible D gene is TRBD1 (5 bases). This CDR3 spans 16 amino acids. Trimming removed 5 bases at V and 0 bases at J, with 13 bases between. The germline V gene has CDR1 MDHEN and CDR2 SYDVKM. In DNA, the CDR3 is TGTGCCAGCAGTGAAGCGGGACTCCCAACTAATGAAAAACTGTTTTTT. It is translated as CASSEAGLPTNEKLFF. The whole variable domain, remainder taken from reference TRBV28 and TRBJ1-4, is DVKVTQSSRYLVKRTGEKVFLECVQDMDHENMFWYRQDPGLGLRLIYFSYDVKMKEKGDIPEGYSVSREKKERFSLILESASTNQTSMYLCASSEAGLPTNEKLFFGSGTQLSVL.

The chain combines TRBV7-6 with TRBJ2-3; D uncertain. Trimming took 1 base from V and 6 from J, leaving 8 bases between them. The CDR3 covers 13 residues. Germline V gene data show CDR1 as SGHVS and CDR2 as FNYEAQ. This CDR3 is CASSLGGPDTQYF. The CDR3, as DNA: TGTGCCAGCAGCTTAGGAGGTCCGGATACGCAGTATTTT.

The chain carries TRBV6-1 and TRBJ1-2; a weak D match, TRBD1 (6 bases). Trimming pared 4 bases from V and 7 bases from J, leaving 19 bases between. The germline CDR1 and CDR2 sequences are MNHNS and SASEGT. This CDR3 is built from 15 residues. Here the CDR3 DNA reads TGTGCCAGCAGTGCAGGACAGAGGGGTTCCGCTGGCTACACCTTC. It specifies CASSAGQRGSAGYTF.

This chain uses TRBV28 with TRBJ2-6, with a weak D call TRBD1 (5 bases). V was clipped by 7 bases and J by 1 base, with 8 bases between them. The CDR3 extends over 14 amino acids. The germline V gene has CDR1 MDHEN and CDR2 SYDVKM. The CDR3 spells CASKGFSGANVLTF. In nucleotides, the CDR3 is TGTGCCAGCAAGGGGTTTTCTGGGGCCAACGTCCTGACTTTC.

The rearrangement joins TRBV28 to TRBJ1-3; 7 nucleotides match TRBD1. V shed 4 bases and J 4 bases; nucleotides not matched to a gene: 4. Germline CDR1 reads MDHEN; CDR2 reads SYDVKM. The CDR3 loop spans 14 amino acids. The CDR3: CASSSTGVGNTIYF. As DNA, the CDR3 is TGTGCCAGCAGTTCTACAGGGGTAGGAAACACCATATATTTT.

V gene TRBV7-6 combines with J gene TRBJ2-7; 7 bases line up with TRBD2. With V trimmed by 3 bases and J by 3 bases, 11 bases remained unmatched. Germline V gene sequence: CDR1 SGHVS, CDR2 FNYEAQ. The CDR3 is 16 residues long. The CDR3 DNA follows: TGTGCCAGCAGCTTGGGTGGACACGGGGACTACTACGAGCAGTACTTC. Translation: CASSLGGHGDYYEQYF.

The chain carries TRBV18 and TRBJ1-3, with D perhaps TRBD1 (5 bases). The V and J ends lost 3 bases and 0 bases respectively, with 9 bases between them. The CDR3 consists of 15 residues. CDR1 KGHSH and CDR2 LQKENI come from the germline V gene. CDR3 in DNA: TGTGCCAGCTCACCCGACAGTCTCTCTGGAAACACCATATATTTT. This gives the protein CASSPDSLSGNTIYF.

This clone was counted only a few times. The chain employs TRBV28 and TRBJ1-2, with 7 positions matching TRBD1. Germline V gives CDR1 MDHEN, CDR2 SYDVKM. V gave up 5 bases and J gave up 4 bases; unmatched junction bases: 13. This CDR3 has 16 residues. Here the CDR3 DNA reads TGTGCCAGCAGTCCTCTACCGGGACAGCTACTCTATGGCTACACCTTC. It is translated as CASSPLPGQLLYGYTF.

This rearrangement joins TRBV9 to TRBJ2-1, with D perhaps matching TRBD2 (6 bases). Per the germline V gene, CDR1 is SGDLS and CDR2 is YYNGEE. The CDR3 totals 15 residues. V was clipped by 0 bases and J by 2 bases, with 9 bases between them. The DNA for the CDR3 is TGTGCCAGCAGCGTAGAGTTAGCGGCCTACAATGAGCAGTTCTTC. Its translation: CASSVELAAYNEQFF.